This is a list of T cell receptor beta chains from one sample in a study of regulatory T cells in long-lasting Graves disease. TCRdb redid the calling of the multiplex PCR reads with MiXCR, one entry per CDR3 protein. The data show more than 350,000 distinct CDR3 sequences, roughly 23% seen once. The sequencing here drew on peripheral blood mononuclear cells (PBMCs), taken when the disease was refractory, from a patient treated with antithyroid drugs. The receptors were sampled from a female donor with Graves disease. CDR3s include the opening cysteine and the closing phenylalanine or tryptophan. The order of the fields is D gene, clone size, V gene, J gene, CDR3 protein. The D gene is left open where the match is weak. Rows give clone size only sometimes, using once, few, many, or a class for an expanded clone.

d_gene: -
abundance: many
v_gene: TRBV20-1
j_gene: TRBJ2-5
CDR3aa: CSARPRASRETQYF

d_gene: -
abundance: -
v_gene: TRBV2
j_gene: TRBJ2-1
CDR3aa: CASSRGRSYNEQFF

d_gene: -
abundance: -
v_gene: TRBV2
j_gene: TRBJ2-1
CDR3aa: CACRTSYNEQFF

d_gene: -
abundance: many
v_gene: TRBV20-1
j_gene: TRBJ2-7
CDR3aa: CSARQRGGNSYEQYF

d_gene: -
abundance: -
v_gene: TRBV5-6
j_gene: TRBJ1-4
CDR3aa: CASRQIATNEKLFF

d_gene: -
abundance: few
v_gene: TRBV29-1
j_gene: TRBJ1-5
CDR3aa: CSVVLGIGQPQHF

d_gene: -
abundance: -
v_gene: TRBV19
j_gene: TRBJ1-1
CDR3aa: CASSGGTHTEAFF

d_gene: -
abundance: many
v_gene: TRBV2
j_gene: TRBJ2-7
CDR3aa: CASSEAFGEQYF

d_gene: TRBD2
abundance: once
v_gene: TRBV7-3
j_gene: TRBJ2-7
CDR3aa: CASSLGLAGVTYEQYF

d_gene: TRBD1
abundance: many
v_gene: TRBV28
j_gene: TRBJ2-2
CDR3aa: CASSIQGAGELFF

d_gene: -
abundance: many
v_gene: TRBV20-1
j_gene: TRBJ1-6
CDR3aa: CSARDIGRDNSPLHF

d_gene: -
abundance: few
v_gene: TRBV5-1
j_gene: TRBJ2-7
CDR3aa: CASSPGDVSYEQYF

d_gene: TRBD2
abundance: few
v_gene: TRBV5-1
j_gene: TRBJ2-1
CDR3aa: CASSSLLTSGSTYNEQFF

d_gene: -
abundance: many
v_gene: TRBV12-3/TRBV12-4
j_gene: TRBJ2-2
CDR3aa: CASSFLQIDTGELFF

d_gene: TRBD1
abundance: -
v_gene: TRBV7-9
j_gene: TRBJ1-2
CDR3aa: CASSRAGGDYGYTF

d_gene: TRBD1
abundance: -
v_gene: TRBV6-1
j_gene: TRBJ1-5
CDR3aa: CASTEGQGVQPQHF

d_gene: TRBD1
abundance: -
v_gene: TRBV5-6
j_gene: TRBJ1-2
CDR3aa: CASSLNRGVYGYTF

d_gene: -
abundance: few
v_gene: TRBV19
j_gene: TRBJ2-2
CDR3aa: CASSRRDLTGELFF

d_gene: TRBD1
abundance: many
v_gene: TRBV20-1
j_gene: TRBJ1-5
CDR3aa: CSARADRGLRPQHF

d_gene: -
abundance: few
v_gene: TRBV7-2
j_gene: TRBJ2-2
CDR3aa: CASSPMRGELFF

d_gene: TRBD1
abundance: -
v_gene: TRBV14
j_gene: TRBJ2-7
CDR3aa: CASSQADRGPTHYEQYF

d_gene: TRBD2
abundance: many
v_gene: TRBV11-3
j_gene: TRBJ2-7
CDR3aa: CASSLGAGVEQYF

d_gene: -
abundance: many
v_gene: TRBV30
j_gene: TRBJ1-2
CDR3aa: CAWSVETVNYGYTF

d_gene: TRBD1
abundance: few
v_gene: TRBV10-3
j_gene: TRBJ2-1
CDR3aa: CAIRTGTGGNEQFF

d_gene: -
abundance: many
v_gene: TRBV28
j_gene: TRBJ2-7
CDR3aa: CASSTPRWRRGGYEQYF

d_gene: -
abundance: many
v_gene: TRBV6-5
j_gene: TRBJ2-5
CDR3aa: CASSYSVLAGTHYF

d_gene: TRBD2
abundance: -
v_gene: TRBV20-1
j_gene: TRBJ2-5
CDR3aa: CSAESGRAQETQYF

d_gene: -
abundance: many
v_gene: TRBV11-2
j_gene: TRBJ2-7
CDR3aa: CASSLEMAGEQYF

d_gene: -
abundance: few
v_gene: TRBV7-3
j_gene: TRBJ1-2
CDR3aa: CASSLTGDGNYGYTF